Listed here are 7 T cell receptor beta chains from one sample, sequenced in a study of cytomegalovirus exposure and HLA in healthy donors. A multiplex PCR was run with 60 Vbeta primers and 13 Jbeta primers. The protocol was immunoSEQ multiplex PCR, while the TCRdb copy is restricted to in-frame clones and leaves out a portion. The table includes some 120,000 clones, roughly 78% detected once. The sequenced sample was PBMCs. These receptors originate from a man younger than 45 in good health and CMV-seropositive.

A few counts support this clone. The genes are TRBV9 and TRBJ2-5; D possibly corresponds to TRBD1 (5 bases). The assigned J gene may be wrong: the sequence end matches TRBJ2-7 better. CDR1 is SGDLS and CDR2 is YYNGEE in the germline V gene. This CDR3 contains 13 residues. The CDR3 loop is CASSSDSIDEQYF. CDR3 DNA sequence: TGTGCCAGCAGCTCTGACAGTATAGACGAGCAGTACTTC.

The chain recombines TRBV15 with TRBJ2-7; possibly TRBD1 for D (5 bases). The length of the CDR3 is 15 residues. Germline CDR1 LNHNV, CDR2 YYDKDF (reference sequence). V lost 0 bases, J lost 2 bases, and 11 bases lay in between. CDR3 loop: CATSREGALAYEQYF. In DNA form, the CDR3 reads TGTGCCACCAGCAGAGAAGGGGCTTTGGCCTACGAGCAGTACTTC.

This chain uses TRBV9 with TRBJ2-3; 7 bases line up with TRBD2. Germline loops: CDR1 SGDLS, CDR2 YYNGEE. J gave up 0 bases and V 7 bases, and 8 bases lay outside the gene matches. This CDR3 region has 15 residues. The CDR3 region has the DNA TGTGCCAGCTGCCCTAGCGGCTCTAGCACAGATACGCAGTATTTT. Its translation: CASCPSGSSTDTQYF.

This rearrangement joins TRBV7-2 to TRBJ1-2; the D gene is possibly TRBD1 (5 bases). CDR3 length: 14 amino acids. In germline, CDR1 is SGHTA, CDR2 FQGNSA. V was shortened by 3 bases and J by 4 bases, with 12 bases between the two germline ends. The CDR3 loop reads CASSLGRDAYGYTF. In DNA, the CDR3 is TGTGCCAGCAGCTTGGGCAGGGATGCCTATGGCTACACCTTC.

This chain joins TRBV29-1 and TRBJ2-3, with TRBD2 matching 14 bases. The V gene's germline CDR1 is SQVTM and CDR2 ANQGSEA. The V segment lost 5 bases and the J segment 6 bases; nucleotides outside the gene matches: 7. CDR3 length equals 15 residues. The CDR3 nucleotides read TGCAGCGTTAGACCGACTAGCGGGAGGGGCGATACGCAGTATTTT. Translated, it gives CSVRPTSGRGDTQYF.

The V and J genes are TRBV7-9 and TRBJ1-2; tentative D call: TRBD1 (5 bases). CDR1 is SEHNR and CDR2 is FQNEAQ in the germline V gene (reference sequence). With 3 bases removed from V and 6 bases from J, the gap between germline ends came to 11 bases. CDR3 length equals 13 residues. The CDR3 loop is CASSFGQGDGYTF. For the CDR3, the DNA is TGTGCCAGCAGCTTCGGGCAGGGTGATGGCTACACCTTC.

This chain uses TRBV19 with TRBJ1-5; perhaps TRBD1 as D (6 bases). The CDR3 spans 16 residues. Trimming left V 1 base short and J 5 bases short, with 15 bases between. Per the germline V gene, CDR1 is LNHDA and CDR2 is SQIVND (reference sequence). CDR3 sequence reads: CASSIVIRDTYQPQHF. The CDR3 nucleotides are TGTGCCAGTAGTATAGTGATCCGGGACACCTATCAGCCCCAGCATTTT.